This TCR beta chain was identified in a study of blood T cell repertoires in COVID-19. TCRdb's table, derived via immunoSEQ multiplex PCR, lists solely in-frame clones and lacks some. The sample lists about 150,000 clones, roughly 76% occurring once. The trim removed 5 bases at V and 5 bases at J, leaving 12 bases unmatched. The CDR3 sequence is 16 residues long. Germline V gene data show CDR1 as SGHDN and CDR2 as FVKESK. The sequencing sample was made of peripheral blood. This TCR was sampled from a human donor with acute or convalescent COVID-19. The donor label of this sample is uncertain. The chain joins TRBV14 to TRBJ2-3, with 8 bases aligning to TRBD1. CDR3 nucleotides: TGTGCCAGCAGCTTGATCAGGGGGCGAGGAAAAGATACGCAGTATTTT. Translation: CASSLIRGRGKDTQYF.